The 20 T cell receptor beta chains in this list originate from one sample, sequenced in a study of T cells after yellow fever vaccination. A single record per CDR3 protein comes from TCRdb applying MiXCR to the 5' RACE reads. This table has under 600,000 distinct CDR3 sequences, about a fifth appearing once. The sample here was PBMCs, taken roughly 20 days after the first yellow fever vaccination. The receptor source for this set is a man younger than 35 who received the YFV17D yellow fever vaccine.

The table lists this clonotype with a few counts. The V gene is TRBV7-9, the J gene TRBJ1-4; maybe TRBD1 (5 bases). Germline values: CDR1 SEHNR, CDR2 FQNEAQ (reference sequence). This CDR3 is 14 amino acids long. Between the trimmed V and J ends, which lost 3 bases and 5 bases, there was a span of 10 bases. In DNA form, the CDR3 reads TGTGCCAGCAGCTTTACCCCAGGGAATGAAAAACTGTTTTTT. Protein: CASSFTPGNEKLFF.

CDR3: CATSRMTGAFLYNEQFF. CDR3 nucleotides: TGTGCCACCAGCAGGATGACAGGGGCTTTCCTCTACAATGAGCAGTTCTTC. The chain links TRBV15 to TRBJ2-1, with 8 bases fitting TRBD1. V lost 3 bases and J lost 3; bases outside the gene matches: 10. This CDR3 has 17 amino acids. Per the germline V gene, CDR1 is LNHNV and CDR2 is YYDKDF (reference sequence).

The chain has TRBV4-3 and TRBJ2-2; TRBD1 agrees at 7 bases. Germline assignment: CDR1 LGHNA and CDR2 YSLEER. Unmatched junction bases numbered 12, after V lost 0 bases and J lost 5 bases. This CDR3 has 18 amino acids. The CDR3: CASSQDRQGLKFTGELFF. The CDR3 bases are TGCGCCAGCAGCCAAGACCGACAGGGATTGAAGTTTACCGGGGAGCTGTTTTTT.

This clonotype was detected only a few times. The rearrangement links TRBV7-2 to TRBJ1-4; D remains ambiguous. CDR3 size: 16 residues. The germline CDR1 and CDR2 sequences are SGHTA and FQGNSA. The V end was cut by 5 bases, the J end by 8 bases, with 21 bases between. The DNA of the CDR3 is TGTGCCAGCAGCAAGTCCCCGGACGGATACTACGAAAAACTGTTTTTT. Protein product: CASSKSPDGYYEKLFF.

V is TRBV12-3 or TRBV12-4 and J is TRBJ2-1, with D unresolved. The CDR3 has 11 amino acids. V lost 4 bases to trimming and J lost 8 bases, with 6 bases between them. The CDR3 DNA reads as TGTGCCAGCAGTTACCGGGATGAGCAGTTCTTC. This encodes CASSYRDEQFF.

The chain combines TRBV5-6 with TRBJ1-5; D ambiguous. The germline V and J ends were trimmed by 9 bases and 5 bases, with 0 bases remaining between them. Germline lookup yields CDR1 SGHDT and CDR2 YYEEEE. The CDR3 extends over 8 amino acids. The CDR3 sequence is CANQPQHF. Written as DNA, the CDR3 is TGTGCCAATCAGCCCCAGCATTTT.

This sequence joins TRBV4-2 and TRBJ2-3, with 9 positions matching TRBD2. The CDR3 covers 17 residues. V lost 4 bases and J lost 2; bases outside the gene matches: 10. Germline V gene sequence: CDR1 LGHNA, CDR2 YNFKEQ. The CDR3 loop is CASSRASTSGDTDTQYF. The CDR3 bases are TGTGCCAGCAGCCGAGCCTCGACTAGCGGAGACACAGATACGCAGTATTTT.

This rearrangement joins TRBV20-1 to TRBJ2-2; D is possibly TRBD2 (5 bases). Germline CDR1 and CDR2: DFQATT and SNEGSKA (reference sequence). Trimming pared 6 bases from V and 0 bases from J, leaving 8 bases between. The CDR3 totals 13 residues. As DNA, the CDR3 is TGCAGTGCGAGGGCTCCGAACACCGGGGAGCTGTTTTTT. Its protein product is CSARAPNTGELFF.

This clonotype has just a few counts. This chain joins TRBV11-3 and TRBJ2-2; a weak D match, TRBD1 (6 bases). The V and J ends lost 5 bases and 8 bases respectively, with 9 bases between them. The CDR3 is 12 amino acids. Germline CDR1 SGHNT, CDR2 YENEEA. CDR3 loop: CASSPGQGELFF. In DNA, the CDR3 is TGTGCCAGCAGCCCCGGACAGGGGGAGCTGTTTTTT.

This CDR3 reads CASSVIRDRGNTIYF. CDR3 in DNA: TGTGCCAGCAGCGTTATCCGGGACAGGGGAAACACCATATATTTT. The V call is TRBV3-1, the J call TRBJ1-3; TRBD1 agrees at 8 bases. CDR3 size: 15 residues. Germline assignment: CDR1 LGHDT and CDR2 YNNKEL (reference sequence). V shed 5 bases and J 4 bases; nucleotides not matched to a gene: 7.

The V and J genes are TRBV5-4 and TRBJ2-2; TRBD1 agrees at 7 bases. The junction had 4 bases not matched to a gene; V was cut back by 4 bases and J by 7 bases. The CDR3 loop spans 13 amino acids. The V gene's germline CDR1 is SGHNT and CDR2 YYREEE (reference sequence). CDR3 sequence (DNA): TGTGCCAGCAGCAGTCAGGGGGACGGGGAGCTGTTTTTT. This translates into CASSSQGDGELFF.

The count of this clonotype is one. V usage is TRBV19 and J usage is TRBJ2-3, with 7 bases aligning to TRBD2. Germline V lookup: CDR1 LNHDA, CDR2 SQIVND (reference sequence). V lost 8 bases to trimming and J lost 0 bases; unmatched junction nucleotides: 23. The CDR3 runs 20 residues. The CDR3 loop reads CASQPAWTRMYLFSTDTQYF. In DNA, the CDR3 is TGTGCCAGTCAGCCAGCCTGGACTAGGATGTACCTATTCAGCACAGATACGCAGTATTTT.

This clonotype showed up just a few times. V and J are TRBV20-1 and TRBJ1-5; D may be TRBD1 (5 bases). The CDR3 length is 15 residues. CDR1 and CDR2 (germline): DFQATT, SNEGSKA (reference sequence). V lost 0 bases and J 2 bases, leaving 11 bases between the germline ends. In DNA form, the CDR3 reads TGCAGTGCTAGAGATCCTTTGGGGGGCAATCAGCCCCAGCATTTT. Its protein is CSARDPLGGNQPQHF.

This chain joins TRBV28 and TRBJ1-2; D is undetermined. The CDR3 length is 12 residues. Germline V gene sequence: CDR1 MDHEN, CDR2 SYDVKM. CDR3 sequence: CASGGRHYGYTF. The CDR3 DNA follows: TGTGCAAGCGGTGGCAGACATTATGGCTACACCTTC.

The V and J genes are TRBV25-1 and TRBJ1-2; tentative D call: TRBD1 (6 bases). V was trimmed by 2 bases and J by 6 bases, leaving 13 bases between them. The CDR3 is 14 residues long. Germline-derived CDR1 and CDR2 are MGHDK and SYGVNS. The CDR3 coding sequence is TGTGCCAGCAGTGAAGGTACAGGGCACGATGGCTACACCTTC. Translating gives CASSEGTGHDGYTF.

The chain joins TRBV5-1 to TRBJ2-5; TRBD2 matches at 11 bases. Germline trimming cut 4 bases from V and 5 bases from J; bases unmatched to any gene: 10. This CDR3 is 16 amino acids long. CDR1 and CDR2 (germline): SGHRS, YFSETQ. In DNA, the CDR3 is TGCGCCAGCAGCCCAGGACTAGCGGGTACCAGGGAGACCCAGTACTTC. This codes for CASSPGLAGTRETQYF.

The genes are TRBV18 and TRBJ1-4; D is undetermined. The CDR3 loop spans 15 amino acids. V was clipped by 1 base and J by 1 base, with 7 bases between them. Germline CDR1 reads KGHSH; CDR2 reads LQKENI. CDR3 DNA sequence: TGTGCCAGCTCACCACGGGGTGAAACTAATGAAAAACTGTTTTTT. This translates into CASSPRGETNEKLFF.

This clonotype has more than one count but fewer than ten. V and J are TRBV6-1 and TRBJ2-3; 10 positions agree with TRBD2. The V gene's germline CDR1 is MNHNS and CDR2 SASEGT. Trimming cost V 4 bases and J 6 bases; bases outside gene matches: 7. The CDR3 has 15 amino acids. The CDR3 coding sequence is TGTGCCAGCAGTGGTGGGACTAGCGTTGGGGATACGCAGTATTTT. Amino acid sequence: CASSGGTSVGDTQYF.

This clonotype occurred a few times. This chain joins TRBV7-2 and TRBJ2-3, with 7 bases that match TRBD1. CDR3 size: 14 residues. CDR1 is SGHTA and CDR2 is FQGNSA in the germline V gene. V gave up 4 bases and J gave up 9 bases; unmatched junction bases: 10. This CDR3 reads CASSSRQGEGTQYF. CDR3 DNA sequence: TGTGCCAGCAGCTCTAGACAGGGAGAAGGGACGCAGTATTTT.

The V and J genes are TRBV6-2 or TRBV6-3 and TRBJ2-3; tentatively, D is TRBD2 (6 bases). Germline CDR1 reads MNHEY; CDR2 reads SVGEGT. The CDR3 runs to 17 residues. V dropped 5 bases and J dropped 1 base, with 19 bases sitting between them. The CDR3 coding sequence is TGTGCCAGCAGTCCATTCCGCTACGGCGGGGGCACAGATACGCAGTATTTT. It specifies CASSPFRYGGGTDTQYF.